The 8 T cell receptor beta chains presented below share a single source sample, sequenced in a study of cytomegalovirus exposure and HLA in healthy donors (dated by TCRdb to 2016 to 2017). Libraries came from the immunoSEQ multiplex PCR assay. For the multiplex PCR, a mixture combining 60 forward primers for TCR Vbeta segments and 13 reverse primers for TCR Jbeta segments was used. TCRdb retrieved this table from immuneACCESS and kept in-frame rearrangements only. Not all clones are present; in checked studies, unresolved V genes account for under half, and no reason is known for the remainder. This sample gives more than 95,000 clones in total; 65% to 75% of them show up just once. Of the sample, 3.5% to 4.5% is held by the ten largest clones. The material sequenced was PBMCs. These receptors all come from a man in his forties in good health and CMV-seropositive.

The chain combines TRBV6-6 with TRBJ2-5; D is uncertain. Germline CDR1 and CDR2: MNHNY and SVGAGI (reference sequence). Trimming stripped 7 bases from V and 5 bases from J, with 14 bases between. The CDR3 is 13 amino acids. CDR3 nucleotides: TGTGCCAGCACCTACCTTGAGTGGGAGACCCAGTACTTC. It codes for CASTYLEWETQYF.

The rearrangement links TRBV11-3 to TRBJ1-2, with 7 bases aligning to TRBD1. CDR3 length: 16 residues. The trim removed 10 bases at V and 5 bases at J, leaving 19 bases unmatched. Germline CDR1 SGHNT, CDR2 YENEEA. CDR3 coding DNA: TGTGCCACCAAATCGATGAACAGGGGTCTCCTATATGGCTACACCTTC. This gives the protein CATKSMNRGLLYGYTF.

CDR3 coding DNA: TGTGCCAGCAGTCGCGCCCGGGACAACCCGGCTGGTGGCTACACCTTC. Translated, it gives CASSRARDNPAGGYTF. The rearrangement links TRBV11-1 to TRBJ1-2; D perhaps matches TRBD1 (6 bases). CDR3 size: 16 residues. Germline V gene data show CDR1 as SGHAT and CDR2 as FQDESV (reference sequence). The V end was cut by 6 bases, the J end by 7 bases, with 24 bases between.

The chain combines TRBV4-1 with TRBJ1-2, with D hard to call. V was cut by 0 bases and J by 8 bases, with 13 bases left in between. CDR3 size: 14 residues. Germline V gene lookup returns CDR1 MGHRA and CDR2 YSYEKL. The CDR3 is CASSQDPSSVGYTF. In DNA, the CDR3 is TGCGCCAGCAGCCAAGATCCTTCAAGCGTCGGCTACACCTTC.

This rearrangement joins TRBV5-1 to TRBJ2-7, with TRBD1 as a possible D gene (5 bases). This CDR3 spans 14 amino acids. Trimming took off 0 bases at V and 0 bases at J, with 7 bases between the two ends. The germline CDR1 and CDR2 sequences are SGHRS and YFSETQ. CDR3 sequence (DNA): TGCGCCAGCAGCTTGGAACAGGCCTCCTACGAGCAGTACTTC. Protein: CASSLEQASYEQYF.

The rearrangement links TRBV19 to TRBJ2-7; TRBD2 matches at 9 bases. After removal of 4 bases from V and 3 bases from J, the junction contained 16 bases not matched to a gene. Germline V gene lookup returns CDR1 LNHDA and CDR2 SQIVND (reference sequence). The CDR3 loop spans 18 amino acids. CDR3 in amino acids: CASSTNDGPGGRVYEQYF. The CDR3 region has the DNA TGTGCCAGTAGTACGAACGACGGGCCGGGCGGGAGGGTCTACGAGCAGTACTTC.

The genes are TRBV9 and TRBJ2-1; tentative D call: TRBD2 (5 bases). The germline gives CDR1 SGDLS, CDR2 YYNGEE. The CDR3 is made up of 16 amino acids. The V gene lost 2 bases and the J gene lost 3 bases, with 15 bases spanning the gap. The CDR3, as DNA: TGTGCCAGCAGCGTCATCCGGGAAGCCTACTACAATGAGCAGTTCTTC. Its translation: CASSVIREAYYNEQFF. The variable domain in full, completed from reference TRBV9 and TRBJ2-1, reads DSGVTQTPKHLITATGQRVTLRCSPRSGDLSVYWYQQSLDQGLQFLIQYYNGEERAKGNILERFSAQQFPDLHSELNLSSLELGDSALYFCASSVIREAYYNEQFFGPGTRLTVL.

The gene calls are TRBV30 and TRBJ1-2, with TRBD1 identical over 8 bases. In germline, CDR1 is GTSNPN, CDR2 SVGIG (reference sequence). This CDR3 is built from 14 residues. J lost 2 bases, V lost 3 bases, and 5 bases had no gene match. DNA for the CDR3: TGTGCCTGGAGCCGGACAGGGAGGAACTATGGCTACACCTTC. It yields the protein CAWSRTGRNYGYTF.